The 17 T cell receptor beta chains listed next were all sequenced from one sample in a study of shared clonotypes between healthy human individuals. This table comes from immunoSEQ multiplex PCR, and its TCRdb copy is limited to in-frame clones, with some not included. The sample consists of around 700,000 clones, about two thirds of them appearing once. Sequencing was performed on memory CD4+ T cells sorted from blood. As to subset: CD45RA-negative fraction. The receptors here all came from a woman aged 25 to 39 in good health.

The chain combines TRBV19 with TRBJ2-2, with TRBD1 matching over 10 bases. Germline V gives CDR1 LNHDA, CDR2 SQIVND (reference sequence). V lost 4 bases to trimming and J lost 5 bases; unmatched junction nucleotides: 7. CDR3 length: 16 amino acids. The CDR3 region is CASSRPRTGGTGELFF. The CDR3 DNA sequence: TGTGCCAGTAGTAGGCCACGGACAGGGGGGACCGGGGAGCTGTTTTTT.

The rearrangement uses TRBV23-1 and TRBJ2-4; no clear D. TRBV23-1 is identified as an open reading frame with a role that is uncertain. V was cut by 2 bases and J by 1 base, with 0 bases left in between. The length of the CDR3 is 12 residues. The CDR3 loop is CASSQAKNIQYF. The DNA of the CDR3 is TGCGCCAGCAGTCAAGCCAAAAACATTCAGTACTTC.

With respect to this clone: The junction and the germline gene differ at one end; a read error may be behind it. V and J are TRBV7-9 and TRBJ2-2; D remains ambiguous. This CDR3 contains 14 residues. Looked up from germline, CDR1 is SEHNR and CDR2 is FQNEAQ (reference sequence). CDR3 DNA sequence: TGTGCCAGCAGCTTGTTGACCGTCCCCGGAGAGCTGTTTTTT. It encodes CASSLLTVPGELFF. Full variable domain (missing parts from reference TRBV7-9 and TRBJ2-2): DTGVSQNPRHKITKRGQNVTFRCDPISEHNRLYWYRQTLGQGPEFLTYFQNEAQLEKSRLLSDRFSAERPKGSFSTLEIQRTEQGDSAMYLCASSLLTVPGELFFGEGSRLTVL.

CDR3 amino acids: CASSPGTSQETQYF. CDR3 sequence (DNA): TGTGCCAGCTCACCCGGGACAAGTCAAGAGACCCAGTACTTC. The chain recombines TRBV18 with TRBJ2-5, with D perhaps TRBD1 (6 bases). V shed 3 bases and J shed 2 bases, with 10 bases lying between them. Germline assignment: CDR1 KGHSH and CDR2 LQKENI. The CDR3 is made up of 14 amino acids.

With respect to this clone: At one end the junction does not follow the germline gene, possibly because of a read error. The rearrangement joins TRBV10-1 to TRBJ2-7, with 8 bases identical to TRBD1. CDR3 length equals 15 residues. CDR1 WNHNN and CDR2 SYGVQD come from the germline V gene (reference sequence). In DNA, the CDR3 is TGCGCCAGCAGTGAGTCGGTGACAGGGGCTTACGGGCAGTACTTC. Residues: CASSESVTGAYGQYF.

This clone has more than one count but fewer than ten. The chain combines TRBV30 with TRBJ1-4; D is perhaps TRBD1 (5 bases). The CDR3 length is 15 residues. V shed 2 bases and J shed 3 bases, with 13 bases lying between them. CDR1 GTSNPN and CDR2 SVGIG come from the germline V gene (reference sequence). The chain's CDR3 is CAWSRRGLANEKLFF. The CDR3 DNA follows: TGTGCCTGGAGTCGCCGGGGCTTGGCTAATGAAAAACTGTTTTTT. Combining the CDR3 with reference TRBV30 and TRBJ1-4 gives the whole variable domain SQTIHQWPATLVQPVGSPLSLECTVEGTSNPNLYWYRQAAGRGLQLLFYSVGIGQISSEVPQNLSASRPQDRQFILSSKKLLLSDSGFYLCAWSRRGLANEKLFFGSGTQLSVL.

This clone was detected only a few times. The gene calls are TRBV27 and TRBJ1-5, with D unclear. The V end was cut by 10 bases, the J end by 1 base, with 20 bases between. The CDR3 runs 16 residues. The germline gives CDR1 MNHEY, CDR2 SMNVEV (reference sequence). Here the CDR3 DNA reads TGTGCCACCTCTCCGGGCCCCTCTTGGAGCAATCAGCCCCAGCATTTT. Amino acid sequence: CATSPGPSWSNQPQHF.

Remarks on this clone: This clone may be a read error of a much larger clone one base away. This chain joins TRBV6-6 and TRBJ2-7; a weak D match, TRBD2 (6 bases). Germline V lookup: CDR1 MNHNY, CDR2 SVGAGI (reference sequence). With 6 bases removed from V and 2 bases from J, the gap between germline ends came to 11 bases. The CDR3 length is 13 residues. The CDR3 DNA is TGTGCCAGCAGCTTACCGGGGGCCTACGAGCAGTACTTC. It is translated as CASSLPGAYEQYF.

The CDR3 reads CASSVPAGTQYF. Here the CDR3 DNA reads TGTGCCAGCAGCGTCCCTGCGGGGACGCAGTATTTT. This sequence joins TRBV9 and TRBJ2-3, with a possible D match to TRBD2 (6 bases). Trimming cost V 2 bases and J 9 bases, with 10 bases left between them. Looked up from germline, CDR1 is SGDLS and CDR2 is YYNGEE. CDR3 length: 12 amino acids.

The gene calls are TRBV30 and TRBJ1-2; D not certain. Germline V gives CDR1 GTSNPN, CDR2 SVGIG (reference sequence). V was trimmed by 0 bases and J by 4 bases, leaving 9 bases between them. The CDR3 is 13 residues long. The CDR3 is CAWSVHNIYGYTF. CDR3 nucleotide sequence: TGTGCCTGGAGTGTACACAACATCTATGGCTACACCTTC.

CDR3 amino acids: CASNFRGGGNQPQHF. CDR3 in DNA: TGTGCCAGCAACTTCCGAGGGGGAGGCAATCAGCCCCAGCATTTT. The chain employs TRBV28 and TRBJ1-5, with D possibly TRBD1 on 6 matching bases. This CDR3 has 15 amino acids. Trimming stripped 7 bases from V and 2 bases from J, with 15 bases between. Germline V lookup: CDR1 MDHEN, CDR2 SYDVKM.

This chain links TRBV6-6 with TRBJ1-3; 9 bases map to TRBD1. V dropped 2 bases and J dropped 4; count of bases not matched to a gene: 6. Germline V lookup: CDR1 MNHNY, CDR2 SVGAGI (reference sequence). The CDR3 has 16 residues. The CDR3 sequence: CASSYPGQGRGNTIYF. The CDR3 region has the DNA TGTGCCAGCAGTTACCCCGGACAGGGGCGAGGAAACACCATATATTTT.

The rearrangement joins TRBV19 to TRBJ1-2, with D maybe TRBD1 (6 bases). The CDR3 spans 14 residues. V lost 1 base and J 5 bases, leaving 11 bases between the germline ends. Germline V gene sequence: CDR1 LNHDA, CDR2 SQIVND (reference sequence). The CDR3 loop is CASSIAGDRYGYTF. In DNA form, the CDR3 reads TGTGCCAGTAGTATAGCAGGGGATCGATATGGCTACACCTTC.

The V call is TRBV11-1, the J call TRBJ2-7; weak D call: TRBD2 (5 bases). Germline V CDR1 and CDR2: SGHAT, FQDESV (reference sequence). This CDR3 is built from 14 residues. V was pared by 3 bases and J by 0 bases, with 9 bases between. The CDR3 DNA reads TGTGCCAGCAGCTTTACTAGGTCCTCCTACGAGCAGTACTTC. Encoded protein: CASSFTRSSYEQYF.

This clone was seen a single time. A read error may produce the germline difference seen at one junction end. This rearrangement joins TRBV30 to TRBJ2-5, with TRBD2 as a possible D gene (5 bases). CDR3 size: 12 residues. Germline CDR1 reads GTSNPN; CDR2 reads SVGIG (reference sequence). DNA of the CDR3: TGTGCCTGGAGTGTACTGGGAGAGGCCCAGTACTTC. Translation: CAWSVLGEAQYF.

Only a few counts were recorded for this clone. The chain links TRBV5-1 to TRBJ2-2, with 7 bases aligning to TRBD1. The trim removed 0 bases at V and 4 bases at J, leaving 3 bases unmatched. Germline CDR1 and CDR2: SGHRS and YFSETQ. The CDR3 runs to 15 residues. The DNA for the CDR3 is TGCGCCAGCAGCTTGGAGACAGGGAGCACCGGGGAGCTGTTTTTT. Protein sequence: CASSLETGSTGELFF.

The V call is TRBV28, the J call TRBJ2-5; TRBD2 agrees at 13 bases. Germline V gene lookup returns CDR1 MDHEN and CDR2 SYDVKM. The V segment lost 3 bases and the J segment 5 bases; nucleotides outside the gene matches: 6. The CDR3 covers 16 residues. CDR3 coding DNA: TGTGCCAGCAGTTTTTTGGGACTAGCGGGGAAGGAGACCCAGTACTTC. Amino acid sequence: CASSFLGLAGKETQYF.